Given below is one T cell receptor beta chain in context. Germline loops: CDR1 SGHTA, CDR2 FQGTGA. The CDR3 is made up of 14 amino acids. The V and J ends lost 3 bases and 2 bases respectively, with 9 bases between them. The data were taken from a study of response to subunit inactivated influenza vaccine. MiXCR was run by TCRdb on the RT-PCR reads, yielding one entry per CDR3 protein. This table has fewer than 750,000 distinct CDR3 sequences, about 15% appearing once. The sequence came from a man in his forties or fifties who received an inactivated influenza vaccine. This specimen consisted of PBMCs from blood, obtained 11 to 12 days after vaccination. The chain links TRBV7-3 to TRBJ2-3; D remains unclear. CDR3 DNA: TGTGCCAGCAGCTTGGGCCTCCACACAGATACGCAGTATTTT. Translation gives CASSLGLHTDTQYF.